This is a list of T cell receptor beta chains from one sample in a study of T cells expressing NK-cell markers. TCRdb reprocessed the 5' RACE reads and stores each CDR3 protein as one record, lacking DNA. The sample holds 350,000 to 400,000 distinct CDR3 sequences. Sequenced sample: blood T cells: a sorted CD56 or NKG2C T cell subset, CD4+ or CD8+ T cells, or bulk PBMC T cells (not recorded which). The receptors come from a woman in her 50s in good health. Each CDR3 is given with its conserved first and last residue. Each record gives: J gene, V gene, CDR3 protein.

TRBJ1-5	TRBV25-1	CASRGELPNQPQHF
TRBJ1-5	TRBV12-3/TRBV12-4	CASSSGITGGDQPQHF
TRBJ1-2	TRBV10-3	CAISDPGEVYGYTF
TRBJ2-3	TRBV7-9	CASSLRTSDTQYF
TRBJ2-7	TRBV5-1	CASSLNGPSYEQYF
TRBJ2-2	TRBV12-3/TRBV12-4	CASSFYGREGRYTGELFF
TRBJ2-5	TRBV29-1	CSVDQGQGETQYF
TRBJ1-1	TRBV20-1	CSATRGVGTEAFF
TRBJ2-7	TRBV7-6	CASSLSRSTSYEQYF
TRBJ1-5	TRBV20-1	CSARVGGRQPQHF
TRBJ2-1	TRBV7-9	CASSLPEGVEQFF
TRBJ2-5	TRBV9	CASSSREGAQETQYF
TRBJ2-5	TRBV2	CASSESGLEFWETQYF
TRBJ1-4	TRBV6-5	CASSSGRSNEKLFF
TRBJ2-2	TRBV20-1	CSATTSGRTNTGELFF
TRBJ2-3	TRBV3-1	CASSPRIAGGKIDTQYF
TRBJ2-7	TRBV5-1	CASSLNTGVYEQYF
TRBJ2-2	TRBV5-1	CASSLVDSKGELFF
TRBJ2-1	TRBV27	CASRILADSYNEQFF
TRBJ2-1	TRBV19	CASTQQGSYNEQFF
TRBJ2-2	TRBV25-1	CASSDIGISGELFF
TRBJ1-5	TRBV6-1	CASSVGLAGNQPQHF
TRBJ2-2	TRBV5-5	CASSDDRVDGELFF
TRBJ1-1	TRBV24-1	CATSEGNRGYTEAFF
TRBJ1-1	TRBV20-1	CSASPWTLNTEAFF
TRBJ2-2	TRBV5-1	CASSPRDFSTGELFF
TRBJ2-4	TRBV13	CASSSRQGLRGNIQYF
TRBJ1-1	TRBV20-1	CSAPRTLNTEAFF
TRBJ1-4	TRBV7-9	CASSSGQNFNEKLFF
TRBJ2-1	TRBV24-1	CATSDDRGKTNEQFF
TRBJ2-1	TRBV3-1	CASSQSELRLSSYNEQFF
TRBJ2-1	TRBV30	CAWSIGRTIGTSGRNEQFF
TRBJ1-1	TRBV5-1	CASSLAPTTEAFF
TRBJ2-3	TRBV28	CASSSPLRLADTDTQYF
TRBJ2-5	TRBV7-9	CASSLSQAQETQYF
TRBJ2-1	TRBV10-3	CAISESRQGRGNEQFF
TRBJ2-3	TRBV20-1	CSARPVSTDTQYF
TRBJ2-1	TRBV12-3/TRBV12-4	CASSLGEDEQFF
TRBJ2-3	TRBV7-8	CASTPKQGLVGRHTDTQYF
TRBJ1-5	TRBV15	CATSRGGGGSQPQHF
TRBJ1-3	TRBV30	CAGRTDGNTIYF
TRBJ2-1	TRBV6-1	CASSTIDGAVEQFF
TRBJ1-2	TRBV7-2	CASSLRIQGARGYTF